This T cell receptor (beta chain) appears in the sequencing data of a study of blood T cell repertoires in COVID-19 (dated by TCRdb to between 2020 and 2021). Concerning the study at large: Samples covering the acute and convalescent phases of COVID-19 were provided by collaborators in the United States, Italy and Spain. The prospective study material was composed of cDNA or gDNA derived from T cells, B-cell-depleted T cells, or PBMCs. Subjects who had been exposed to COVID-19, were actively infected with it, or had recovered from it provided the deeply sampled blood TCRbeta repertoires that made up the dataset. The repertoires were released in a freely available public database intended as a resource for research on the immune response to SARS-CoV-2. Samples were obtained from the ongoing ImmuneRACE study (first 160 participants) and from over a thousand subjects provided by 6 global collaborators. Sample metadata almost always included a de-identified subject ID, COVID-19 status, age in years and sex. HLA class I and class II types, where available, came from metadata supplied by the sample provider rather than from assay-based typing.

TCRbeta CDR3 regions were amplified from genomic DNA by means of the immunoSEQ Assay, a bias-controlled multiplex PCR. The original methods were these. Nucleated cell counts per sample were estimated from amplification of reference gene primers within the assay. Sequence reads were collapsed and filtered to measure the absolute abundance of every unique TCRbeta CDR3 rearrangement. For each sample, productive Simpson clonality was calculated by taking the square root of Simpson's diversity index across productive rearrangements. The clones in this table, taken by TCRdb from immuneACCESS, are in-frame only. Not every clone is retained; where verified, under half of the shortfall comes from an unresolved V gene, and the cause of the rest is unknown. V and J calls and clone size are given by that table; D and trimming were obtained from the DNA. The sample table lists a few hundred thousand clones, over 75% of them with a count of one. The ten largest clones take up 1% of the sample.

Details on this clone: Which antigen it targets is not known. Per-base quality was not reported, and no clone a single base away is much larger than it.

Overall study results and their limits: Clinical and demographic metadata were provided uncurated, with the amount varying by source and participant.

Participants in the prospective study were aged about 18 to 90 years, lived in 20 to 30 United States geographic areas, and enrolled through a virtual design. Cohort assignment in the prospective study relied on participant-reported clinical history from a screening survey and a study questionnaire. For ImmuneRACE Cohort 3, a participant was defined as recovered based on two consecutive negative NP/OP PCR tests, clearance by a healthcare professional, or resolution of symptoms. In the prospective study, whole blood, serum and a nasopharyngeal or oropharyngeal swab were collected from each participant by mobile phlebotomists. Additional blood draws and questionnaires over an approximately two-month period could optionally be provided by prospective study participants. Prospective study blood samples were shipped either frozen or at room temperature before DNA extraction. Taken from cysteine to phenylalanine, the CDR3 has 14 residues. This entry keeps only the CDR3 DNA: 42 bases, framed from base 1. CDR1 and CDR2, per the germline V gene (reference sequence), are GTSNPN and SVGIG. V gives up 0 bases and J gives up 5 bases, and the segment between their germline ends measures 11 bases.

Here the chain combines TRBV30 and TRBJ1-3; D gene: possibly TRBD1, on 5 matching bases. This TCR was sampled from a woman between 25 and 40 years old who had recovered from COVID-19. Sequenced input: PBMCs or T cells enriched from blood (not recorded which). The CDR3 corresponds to CAWSVDDSRNTIYF. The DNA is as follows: TGTGCCTGGAGTGTAGACGACAGCAGAAACACCATATATTTT.